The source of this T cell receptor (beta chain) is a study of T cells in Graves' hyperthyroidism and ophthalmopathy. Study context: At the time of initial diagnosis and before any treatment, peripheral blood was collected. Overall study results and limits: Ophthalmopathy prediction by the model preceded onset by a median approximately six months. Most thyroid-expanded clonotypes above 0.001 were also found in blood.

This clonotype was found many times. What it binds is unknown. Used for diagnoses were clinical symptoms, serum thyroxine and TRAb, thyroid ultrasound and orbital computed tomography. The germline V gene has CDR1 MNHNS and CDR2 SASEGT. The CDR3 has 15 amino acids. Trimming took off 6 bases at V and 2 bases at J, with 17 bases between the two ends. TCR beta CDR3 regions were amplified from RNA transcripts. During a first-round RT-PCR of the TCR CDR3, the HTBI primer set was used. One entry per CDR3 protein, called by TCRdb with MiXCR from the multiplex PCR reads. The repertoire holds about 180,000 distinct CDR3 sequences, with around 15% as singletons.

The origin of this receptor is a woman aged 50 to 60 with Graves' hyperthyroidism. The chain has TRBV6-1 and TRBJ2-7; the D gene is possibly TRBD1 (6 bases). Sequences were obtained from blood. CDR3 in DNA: TGTGCCAGCAGCTCCGCCGGGACAAATACCTACGAGCAGTACTTC. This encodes CASSSAGTNTYEQYF.